These 25 T cell receptor beta chains share one sample of origin, sequenced in a study of spatial heterogeneity in lung cancer. Study results and limitations: Tumoral mutation counts were tracked by counts of expanded intratumoral alpha and beta TCRs.

The sample's time point: sample taken at primary tumor resection. Antigens for these TCRs are unknown. TCRdb reprocessed the 5' RACE reads via MiXCR and lists one record per CDR3 protein. The sample comprises around 10,000 distinct CDR3 sequences, around 6.3% of which are singletons, and roughly 7% rests with the top ten. The sequencing used lung tumor tissue, collected at surgery. Receptor source: a female donor with early-stage non-small cell lung cancer.

This clonotype was counted ten times or more. The chain has TRBV5-6 and TRBJ1-1, with a possible D match to TRBD1 (5 bases). The CDR3 sequence is 13 residues long. CDR1 and CDR2 from the germline V gene are SGHDT and YYEEEE. The germline V and J ends were trimmed by 4 bases and 1 base, with 8 bases remaining between them. Here the CDR3 DNA reads TGTGCCAGCAGCCCGGACAAGAACACTGAAGCTTTCTTT. It specifies CASSPDKNTEAFF.

This clonotype has a count of ten or more. This chain joins TRBV9 and TRBJ2-1; 10 positions agree with TRBD2. This CDR3 is 16 amino acids long. Unmatched junction bases numbered 16, after V lost 7 bases and J lost 9 bases. Germline values: CDR1 SGDLS, CDR2 YYNGEE. CDR3 sequence (DNA): TGTGCCAGCGGACGCCGTTATAGCGGGGGGACGGCTGAGCAGTTCTTC. Amino acid sequence: CASGRRYSGGTAEQFF.

This clonotype ranks as medium-sized. The genes are TRBV10-3 and TRBJ1-2; D gene uncertain. Trimming pared 4 bases from V and 6 bases from J, leaving 15 bases between. Germline CDR1 ENHRY, CDR2 SYGVKD. The CDR3 runs to 14 residues. CDR3 bases: TGTGCCATCAGTGCGAGGGAAAGAGGCGATGGCTACACCTTC. Translation: CAISARERGDGYTF.

This clonotype is medium-sized in the sample. The V gene is TRBV7-2, the J gene TRBJ2-5, with D possibly being TRBD2 (6 bases). The CDR3 totals 15 residues. Germline CDR1 is SGHTA and CDR2 is FQGNSA. The V and J ends lost 1 base and 0 bases respectively, with 9 bases between them. CDR3 DNA sequence: TGTGCCAGCAGCTTAGTGGGGGAGGACCAAGAGACCCAGTACTTC. It specifies CASSLVGEDQETQYF.

This clonotype was observed a handful of times. V is TRBV29-1 and J is TRBJ2-5; possibly TRBD1 for D (6 bases). V lost 6 bases, J lost 6 bases, and 14 bases lay in between. Germline CDR1 is SQVTM and CDR2 is ANQGSEA. CDR3 size: 12 residues. The CDR3 loop is CSVKGQLKTQYF. The DNA for the CDR3 is TGCAGCGTGAAAGGACAGTTGAAGACCCAGTACTTC.

This clonotype ranks as large. The CDR3 nucleotides read TGCGCCAGCGCAGGGGTAGCGGGAGAAGAGACCCAGTACTTC. Amino acid sequence: CASAGVAGEETQYF. This rearrangement joins TRBV4-3 to TRBJ2-5, with 9 bases fitting TRBD2. Trimming at V came to 8 bases and at J to 3 bases, leaving 7 bases not matched to a gene. This CDR3 has 14 amino acids. Germline-derived CDR1 and CDR2 are LGHNA and YSLEER.

This clonotype was seen many times. The rearrangement uses TRBV11-1 and TRBJ2-3; 8 bases fit TRBD1. The V gene end was trimmed by 2 bases and the J gene end by 0 bases; junction bases not matched to a gene: 10. Germline CDR1 and CDR2: SGHAT and FQDESV (reference sequence). The CDR3 is made up of 18 amino acids. CDR3 DNA sequence: TGTGCCAGCAGCTTAAGTGGGAACGGGGACAGGAGCACAGATACGCAGTATTTT. Translating gives CASSLSGNGDRSTDTQYF.

Judged by abundance, this clonotype is medium-sized. Germline and junction disagree at one end, which may indicate a read error. This chain connects TRBV7-7 to TRBJ2-5; D possibly corresponds to TRBD1 (6 bases). The CDR3 loop spans 13 amino acids. Germline V gives CDR1 SSHAT, CDR2 FNYEAQ (reference sequence). The CDR3, as DNA: TGTGCTAGCAGCGCCACAGGGTCAGAGACCCAGTACTTC. Translated: CASSATGSETQYF.

The chain is built from TRBV7-7 and TRBJ2-1; the D gene could be TRBD1 or TRBD2 (5 bases each). Germline lookup yields CDR1 SSHAT and CDR2 FNYEAQ (reference sequence). The CDR3 has 13 residues. CDR3: CATRGDTYNEQFF. CDR3 DNA sequence: TGTGCTACCCGAGGGGATACCTACAATGAGCAGTTCTTC.

This clonotype was observed once. This chain joins TRBV29-1 and TRBJ1-5; weak D call: TRBD1 (5 bases). Per the germline V gene, CDR1 is SQVTM and CDR2 is ANQGSEA. The CDR3 sequence is 13 residues long. Trimming shortened V by 4 bases and J by 6 bases, and 13 bases separated the two germline ends. In nucleotides, the CDR3 is TGCAGCGTTGGCGATGGGGCGGGTCAGCCCCAGCATTTT. Translated, it gives CSVGDGAGQPQHF.

Ten or more counts support this clonotype. V and J are TRBV7-9 and TRBJ2-5, with 8 nucleotides matching TRBD1. The J segment lost 2 bases and the V segment lost 5 bases, leaving 7 bases of the junction unmatched. The V gene's germline CDR1 is SEHNR and CDR2 FQNEAQ (reference sequence). The CDR3 has 15 amino acids. This CDR3 reads CASSGRTGSQETQYF. CDR3 DNA sequence: TGTGCCAGCAGCGGACGGACAGGGAGTCAAGAGACCCAGTACTTC.

This clonotype was detected ten times or more. The chain employs TRBV28 and TRBJ2-1; TRBD2 matches at 12 bases. V was pared by 6 bases and J by 5 bases, with 5 bases of the junction left unmatched. Germline-derived CDR1 and CDR2 are MDHEN and SYDVKM. The CDR3 totals 15 residues. The CDR3 DNA reads as TGTGCCAGCAGGCCTCTAGCGGGAGGGCACAATGAGCAGTTCTTC. Amino acid sequence: CASRPLAGGHNEQFF.

This clonotype was counted many times. This chain joins TRBV29-1 and TRBJ2-1; 7 bases align to TRBD2. This CDR3 region has 14 residues. Germline CDR1 reads SQVTM; CDR2 reads ANQGSEA. The V gene end was trimmed by 3 bases and the J gene end by 9 bases; junction bases not matched to a gene: 11. The CDR3 sequence: CSVESSGLVVEQFF. In DNA, the CDR3 is TGCAGCGTTGAGAGTAGTGGACTAGTTGTTGAGCAGTTCTTC.

This clonotype occurred many times. The J gene is TRBJ1-1, the V gene TRBV29-1; 9 bases map to TRBD1. This CDR3 has 12 residues. V lost 5 bases, J lost 7 bases, and 5 bases stayed unmatched. CDR1 is SQVTM and CDR2 is ANQGSEA in the germline V gene. The CDR3 DNA is TGCAGCGTTTATCCGGGACAGGGTGAAGCTTTCTTT. This encodes CSVYPGQGEAFF. The complete variable domain, with remaining parts taken from reference TRBV29-1 and TRBJ1-1, reads SAVISQKPSRDICQRGTSLTIQCQVDSQVTMMFWYRQQPGQSLTLIATANQGSEATYESGFVIDKFPISRPNLTFSTLTVSNMSPEDSSIYLCSVYPGQGEAFFGQGTRLTVV.

In its sample, this clonotype is medium-sized (0.01 to 0.1%). The chain uses TRBV7-9 and TRBJ2-3; D perhaps matches TRBD1 (5 bases). Trimming stripped 1 base from V and 4 bases from J, with 15 bases between. The CDR3 totals 16 residues. Germline V gives CDR1 SEHNR, CDR2 FQNEAQ (reference sequence). The CDR3 region has the DNA TGTGCCAGCAGCTTAGTTATCATCCAGGGTGCAGATACGCAGTATTTT. The encoded protein is CASSLVIIQGADTQYF.

This clonotype showed up many times. The chain uses TRBV28 and TRBJ1-1, with D hard to call. The CDR3 totals 15 residues. Germline CDR1 and CDR2: MDHEN and SYDVKM. The V gene lost 4 bases and the J gene lost 0 bases, with 12 bases spanning the gap. The CDR3 region has the DNA TGTGCCAGCAGTTCCCCGGGTGGGCTGAACACTGAAGCTTTCTTT. Translation: CASSSPGGLNTEAFF.

Sample share makes this clonotype medium-sized. The chain joins TRBV7-2 to TRBJ2-5, with 7 bases that match TRBD2. Per the germline V gene, CDR1 is SGHTA and CDR2 is FQGNSA. V shed 6 bases, J shed 3 bases, and the junction held 13 bases outside the gene matches. CDR3 size: 16 residues. CDR3 region: CASRLSGANREETQYF. The DNA for the CDR3 is TGTGCCAGCAGGTTGAGCGGGGCCAACCGGGAAGAGACCCAGTACTTC. Based on the CDR3 plus reference TRBV7-2 and TRBJ2-5, the full variable domain is GAGVSQSPSNKVTEKGKDVELRCDPISGHTALYWYRQSLGQGLEFLIYFQGNSAPDKSGLPSDRFSAERTGGSVSTLTIQRTQQEDSAVYLCASRLSGANREETQYFGPGTRLLVL.

By sample fraction, this clonotype is medium-sized. This chain joins TRBV7-3 and TRBJ2-7, with D perhaps matching TRBD1 or TRBD2 (6 bases each). The ends were cut back, 2 bases at V and 6 bases at J, with 23 bases in the middle. The germline gives CDR1 SGHTA, CDR2 FQGTGA. CDR3 size: 17 residues. CDR3 amino acids: CASSLQGGGPGVSEQYF. As DNA, the CDR3 is TGTGCCAGCAGCTTACAAGGGGGTGGTCCGGGAGTTAGCGAGCAGTACTTC.

The rearrangement joins TRBV2 to TRBJ1-5; D gene uncertain. Germline assignment: CDR1 SNHLY and CDR2 FYNNEI. This CDR3 has 13 residues. Trimming shortened V by 1 base and J by 11 bases, and 12 bases separated the two germline ends. The CDR3 bases are TGTGCCAGCAGTGAAGGGCGCGCGATGGCCCAGCATTTT. Translating it yields CASSEGRAMAQHF.

This clonotype has at least ten counts. The chain couples TRBV24-1 to TRBJ2-2; tentatively, D is TRBD2 (5 bases). The CDR3 is 15 residues long. Germline assignment: CDR1 KGHDR and CDR2 SFDVKD. Trimming pared 9 bases from V and 5 bases from J, leaving 18 bases between. The CDR3 DNA sequence: TGTGCCACCGGCTCTTCGGACTCCGGAACCGGGGAGCTGTTTTTT. Translation gives CATGSSDSGTGELFF.

The V and J genes are TRBV11-1 and TRBJ2-2; perhaps TRBD1 as D (6 bases). This CDR3 spans 16 amino acids. V was pared by 6 bases and J by 4 bases, with 18 bases between. Germline V gene lookup returns CDR1 SGHAT and CDR2 FQDESV (reference sequence). The CDR3 sequence: CASSEDLGAGTGELFF. For the CDR3, the DNA is TGTGCCAGCAGTGAAGACTTGGGGGCTGGCACCGGGGAGCTGTTTTTT.

The chain has TRBV18 and TRBJ2-1; D gene unclear. The CDR3 is 12 amino acids. Trimming shortened V by 2 bases and J by 6 bases, and 5 bases separated the two germline ends. Germline V gives CDR1 KGHSH, CDR2 LQKENI. In DNA form, the CDR3 reads TGTGCCAGCTCACCAACCGGCAATGAGCAGTTCTTC. Translated, it gives CASSPTGNEQFF.

This clonotype showed up many times. The chain couples TRBV6-6 to TRBJ2-5; the match to TRBD1 covers 10 bases. The CDR3 sequence is 14 residues long. Unmatched junction bases numbered 6, after V lost 7 bases and J lost 4 bases. Germline lookup yields CDR1 MNHNY and CDR2 SVGAGI (reference sequence). This CDR3 is CASTTGGAGETQYF. Here the CDR3 DNA reads TGTGCCAGCACGACAGGGGGCGCGGGAGAGACCCAGTACTTC.

This clonotype was detected many times. The chain carries TRBV12-3 or TRBV12-4 and TRBJ2-7, with 7 bases aligning to TRBD2. The CDR3 has 11 residues. The V and J ends lost 4 bases and 7 bases, in that order; junction bases with no gene match: 1. CDR3 in amino acids: CASSYGGEQYF. The CDR3 DNA reads TGTGCCAGCAGTTACGGGGGGGAGCAGTACTTC.

This sequence joins TRBV9 and TRBJ1-5; D uncertain. CDR1 is SGDLS, CDR2 YYNGEE, per germline. The CDR3 length is 14 residues. V dropped 0 bases and J dropped 7 bases, with 11 bases sitting between them. CDR3: CASSVDGIRQPQHF. The CDR3 DNA sequence: TGTGCCAGCAGCGTAGATGGGATCCGGCAGCCCCAGCATTTT.